The entry that follows covers one T cell receptor beta chain sequence. Its antigen is not known. The sample comes from a study of vaccination and CD4 T cells after COVID-19. Study-level information: Median time from COVID diagnosis to post-COVID sampling was over 85 days (35 to 161).

The treatment denotes: roughly 11-day PBMC culture with coronavirus spike peptide pools or control peptides (ViraFEST assay). The CDR3 totals 13 residues. The germline V gene has CDR1 SEHNR and CDR2 FQNEAQ (reference sequence). V lost 2 bases and J 5 bases, leaving 9 bases between the germline ends. The Oncomine TCR Beta short-read assay generated sequence data from the DNA of cultured CD4+ T cells. Genomic DNA was isolated from cultured CD4+ T cells. TCRdb passed the PCR reads through MiXCR, listing each CDR3 protein once. Here the sample spans 20,000 to 25,000 distinct CDR3 sequences, 35% to 40% being singletons. Overall study results and limits: Median SARS-CoV-2-reactive clonotype numbers rose nonsignificantly, 21 to 38.

The chain is built from TRBV7-9 and TRBJ1-1, with D uncertain. Here the sequenced sample was CD4+ T cells from blood, cultured in vitro, taken before SARS-CoV-2 vaccination. The TCR comes from a human donor who had recovered from COVID-19. The CDR3 reads CASSLSTTTEAFF. CDR3 nucleotide sequence: TGTGCCAGCAGCTTATCAACTACTACTGAAGCTTTCTTT.